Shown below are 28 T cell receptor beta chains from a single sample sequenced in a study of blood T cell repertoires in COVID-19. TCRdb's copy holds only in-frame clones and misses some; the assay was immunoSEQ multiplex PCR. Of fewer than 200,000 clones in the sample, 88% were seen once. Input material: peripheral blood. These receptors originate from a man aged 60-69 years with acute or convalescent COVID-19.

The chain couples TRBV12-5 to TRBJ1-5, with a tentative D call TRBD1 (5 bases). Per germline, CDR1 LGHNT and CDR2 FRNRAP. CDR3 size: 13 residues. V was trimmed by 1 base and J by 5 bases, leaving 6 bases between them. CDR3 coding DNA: TGTGCTAGTGGTTTGGGCAGGGATCAGCCCCAGCATTTT. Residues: CASGLGRDQPQHF.

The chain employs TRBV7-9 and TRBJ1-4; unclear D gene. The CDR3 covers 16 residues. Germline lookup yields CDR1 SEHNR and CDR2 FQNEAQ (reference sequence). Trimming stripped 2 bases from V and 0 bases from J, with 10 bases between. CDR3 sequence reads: CASSLLAVATNEKLFF. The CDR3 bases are TGTGCCAGCAGCTTATTGGCAGTTGCAACTAATGAAAAACTGTTTTTT. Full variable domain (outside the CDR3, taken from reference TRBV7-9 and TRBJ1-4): DTGVSQNPRHKITKRGQNVTFRCDPISEHNRLYWYRQTLGQGPEFLTYFQNEAQLEKSRLLSDRFSAERPKGSFSTLEIQRTEQGDSAMYLCASSLLAVATNEKLFFGSGTQLSVL.

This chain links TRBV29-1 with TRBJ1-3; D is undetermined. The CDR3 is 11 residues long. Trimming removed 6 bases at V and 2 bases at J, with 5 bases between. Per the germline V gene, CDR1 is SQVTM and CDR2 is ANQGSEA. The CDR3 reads CSVRTGNTIYF. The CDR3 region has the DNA TGCAGCGTCAGGACTGGAAACACCATATATTTT. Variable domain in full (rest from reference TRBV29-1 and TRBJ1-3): SAVISQKPSRDICQRGTSLTIQCQVDSQVTMMFWYRQQPGQSLTLIATANQGSEATYESGFVIDKFPISRPNLTFSTLTVSNMSPEDSSIYLCSVRTGNTIYFGEGSWLTVV.

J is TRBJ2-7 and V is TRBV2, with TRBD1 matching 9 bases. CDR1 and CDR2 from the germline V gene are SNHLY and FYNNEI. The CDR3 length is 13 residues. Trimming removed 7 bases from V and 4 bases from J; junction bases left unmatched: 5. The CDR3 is CASKGTGIYEQYV. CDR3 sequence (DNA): TGTGCCAGCAAGGGGACAGGGATTTACGAGCAGTACGTC.

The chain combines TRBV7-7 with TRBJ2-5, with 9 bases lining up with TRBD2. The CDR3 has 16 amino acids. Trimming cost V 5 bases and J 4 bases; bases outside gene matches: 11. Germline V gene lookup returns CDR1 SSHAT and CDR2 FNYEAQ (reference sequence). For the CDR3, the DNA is TGTGCCAGCAGCCCCTGGGGAGCGGGAGGAGGAGAGACCCAGTACTTC. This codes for CASSPWGAGGGETQYF.

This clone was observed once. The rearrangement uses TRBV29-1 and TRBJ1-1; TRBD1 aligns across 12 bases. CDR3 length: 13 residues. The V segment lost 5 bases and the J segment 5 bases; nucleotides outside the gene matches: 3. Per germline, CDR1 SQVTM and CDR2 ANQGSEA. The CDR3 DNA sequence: TGCAGCGTTACGGGACAGGGGGCGACTGAAGCTTTCTTT. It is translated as CSVTGQGATEAFF.

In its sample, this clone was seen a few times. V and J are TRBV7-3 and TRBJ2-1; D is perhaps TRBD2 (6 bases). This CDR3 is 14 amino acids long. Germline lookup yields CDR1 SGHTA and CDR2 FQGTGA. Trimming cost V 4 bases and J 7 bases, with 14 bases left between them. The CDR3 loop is CASSSGLLSNEQFF. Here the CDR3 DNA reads TGTGCCAGCAGCTCGGGACTTTTATCAAATGAGCAGTTCTTC.

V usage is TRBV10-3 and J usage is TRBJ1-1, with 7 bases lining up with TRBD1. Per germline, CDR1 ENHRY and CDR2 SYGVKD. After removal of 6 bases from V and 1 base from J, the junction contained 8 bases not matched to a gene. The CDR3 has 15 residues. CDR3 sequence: CAIRGTALSNTEAFF. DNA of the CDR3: TGTGCCATCAGGGGGACAGCGCTCTCGAACACTGAAGCTTTCTTT.

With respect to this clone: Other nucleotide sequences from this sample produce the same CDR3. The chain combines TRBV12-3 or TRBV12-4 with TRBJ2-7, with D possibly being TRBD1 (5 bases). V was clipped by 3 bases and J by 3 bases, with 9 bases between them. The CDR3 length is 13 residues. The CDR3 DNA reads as TGTGCCAGCAGTTTCGGACAAGGCTACGAGCAGTACGTC. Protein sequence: CASSFGQGYEQYV.

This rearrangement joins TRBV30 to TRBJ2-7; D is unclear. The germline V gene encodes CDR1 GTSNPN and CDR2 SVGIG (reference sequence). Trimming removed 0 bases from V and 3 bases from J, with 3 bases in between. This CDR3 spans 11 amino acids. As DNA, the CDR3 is TGTGCCTGGAGTGTCAGCTACGAGCAGTACGTC. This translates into CAWSVSYEQYV.

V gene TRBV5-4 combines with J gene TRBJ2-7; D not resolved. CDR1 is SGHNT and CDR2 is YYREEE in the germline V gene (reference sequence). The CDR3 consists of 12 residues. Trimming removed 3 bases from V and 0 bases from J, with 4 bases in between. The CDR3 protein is CASSSSSYEQYF. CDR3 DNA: TGTGCCAGCAGCTCCTCCTCCTACGAGCAGTACTTC.

The CDR3 sequence is CAWTPPGQGLEKLFF. In DNA, the CDR3 is TGTGCCTGGACCCCACCGGGACAGGGGCTTGAAAAACTGTTTTTT. V gene TRBV30 combines with J gene TRBJ1-4; 10 bases agree with TRBD1. The trim removed 4 bases at V and 7 bases at J, leaving 9 bases unmatched. CDR3 size: 15 residues. Germline CDR1 and CDR2: GTSNPN and SVGIG (reference sequence).

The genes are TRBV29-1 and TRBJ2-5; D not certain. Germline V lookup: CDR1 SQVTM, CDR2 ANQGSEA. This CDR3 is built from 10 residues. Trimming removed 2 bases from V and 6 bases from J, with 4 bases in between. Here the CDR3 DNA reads TGCAGCGTTGAACGTAAGACCCAGTACTTC. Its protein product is CSVERKTQYF.

The CDR3 here is CAWSVRGPRNTEAFF. The CDR3 bases are TGTGCCTGGAGTGTGAGGGGGCCAAGGAACACTGAAGCTTTCTTT. V and J are TRBV30 and TRBJ1-1, with 7 bases matching TRBD1. The germline gives CDR1 GTSNPN, CDR2 SVGIG (reference sequence). The length of the CDR3 is 15 residues. Trimming cost V 0 bases and J 1 base; bases outside gene matches: 5.

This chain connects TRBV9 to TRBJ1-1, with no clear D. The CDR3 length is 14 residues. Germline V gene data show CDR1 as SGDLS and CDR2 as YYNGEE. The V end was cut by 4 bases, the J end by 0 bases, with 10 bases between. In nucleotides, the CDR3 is TGTGCCAGCAGCTTAACAGTCATGAACACTGAAGCTTTCTTT. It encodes CASSLTVMNTEAFF.

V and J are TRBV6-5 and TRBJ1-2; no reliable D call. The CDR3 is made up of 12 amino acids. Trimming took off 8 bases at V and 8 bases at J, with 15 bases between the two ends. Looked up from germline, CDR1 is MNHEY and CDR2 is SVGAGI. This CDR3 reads CASQRFGLGYTF. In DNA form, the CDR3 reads TGTGCCAGCCAACGCTTTGGGCTGGGCTACACCTTC.

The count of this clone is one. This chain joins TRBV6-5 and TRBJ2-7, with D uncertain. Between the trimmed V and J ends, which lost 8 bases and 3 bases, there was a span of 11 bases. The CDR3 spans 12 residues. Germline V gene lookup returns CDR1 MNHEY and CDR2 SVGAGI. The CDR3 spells CASGDLVYEQYV. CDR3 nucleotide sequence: TGTGCCAGCGGAGATCTGGTCTACGAGCAGTACGTC.

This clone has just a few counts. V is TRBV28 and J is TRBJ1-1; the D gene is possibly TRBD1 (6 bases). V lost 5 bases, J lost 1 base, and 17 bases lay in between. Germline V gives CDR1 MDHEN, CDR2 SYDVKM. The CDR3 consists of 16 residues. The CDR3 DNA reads TGTGCCAGCAGTGAACACACGACGGGACAGAACACTGAAGCTTTCTTT. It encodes CASSEHTTGQNTEAFF.

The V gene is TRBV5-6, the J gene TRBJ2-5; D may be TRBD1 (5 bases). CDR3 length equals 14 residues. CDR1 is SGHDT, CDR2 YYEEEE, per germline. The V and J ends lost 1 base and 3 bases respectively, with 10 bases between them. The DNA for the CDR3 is TGTGCCAGCAGCTTGATACAAGGGGAAGAGACCCAGTACTTC. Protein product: CASSLIQGEETQYF.

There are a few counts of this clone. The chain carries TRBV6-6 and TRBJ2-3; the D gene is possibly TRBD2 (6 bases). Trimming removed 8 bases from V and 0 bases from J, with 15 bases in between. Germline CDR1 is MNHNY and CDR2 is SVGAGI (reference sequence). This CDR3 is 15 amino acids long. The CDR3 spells CASLRNGGSTDTQYF. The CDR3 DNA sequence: TGTGCCAGCCTCCGGAATGGGGGGAGCACAGATACGCAGTATTTT.

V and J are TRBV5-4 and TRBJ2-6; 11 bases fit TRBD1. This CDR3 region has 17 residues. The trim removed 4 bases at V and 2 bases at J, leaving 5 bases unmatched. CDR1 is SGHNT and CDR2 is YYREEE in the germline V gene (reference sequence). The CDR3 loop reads CASSVRDRGAGANVLTF. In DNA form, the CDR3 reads TGTGCCAGCAGCGTCCGGGACAGGGGGGCTGGGGCCAACGTCCTGACTTTC.

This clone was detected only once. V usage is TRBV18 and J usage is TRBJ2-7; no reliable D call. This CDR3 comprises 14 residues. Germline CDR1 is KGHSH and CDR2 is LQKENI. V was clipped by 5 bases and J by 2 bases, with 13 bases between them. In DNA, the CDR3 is TGTGCCAGCTCATCGCTCCCGCAGGCCTACGAGCAGTACTTC. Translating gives CASSSLPQAYEQYF.

This CDR3 reads CASTRGGSYNEQFF. For the CDR3, the DNA is TGTGCCAGCACCCGGGGGGGCTCCTACAATGAGCAGTTCTTC. This chain connects TRBV3-1 (or the pseudogene TRBV3-2) to TRBJ2-1; TRBD2 agrees at 8 bases. CDR3 length: 14 residues. Germline V CDR1 and CDR2: LGHDT, YNNKEL (reference sequence). After removal of 7 bases from V and 0 bases from J, the junction contained 2 bases not matched to a gene.

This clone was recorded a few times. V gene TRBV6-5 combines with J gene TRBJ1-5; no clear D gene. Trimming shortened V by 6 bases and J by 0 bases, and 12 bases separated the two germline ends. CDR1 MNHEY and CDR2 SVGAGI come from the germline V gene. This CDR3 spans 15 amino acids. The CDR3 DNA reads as TGTGCCAGCAGGTTAAGCGCAGCTAGCAATCAGCCCCAGCATTTT. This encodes CASRLSAASNQPQHF.

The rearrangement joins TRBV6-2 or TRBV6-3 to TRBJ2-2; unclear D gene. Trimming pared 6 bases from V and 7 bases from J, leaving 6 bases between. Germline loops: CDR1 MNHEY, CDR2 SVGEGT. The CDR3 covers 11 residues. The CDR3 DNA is TGTGCCAGCAGCTCCAGCGGGGAGCTGTTTTTT. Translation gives CASSSSGELFF.

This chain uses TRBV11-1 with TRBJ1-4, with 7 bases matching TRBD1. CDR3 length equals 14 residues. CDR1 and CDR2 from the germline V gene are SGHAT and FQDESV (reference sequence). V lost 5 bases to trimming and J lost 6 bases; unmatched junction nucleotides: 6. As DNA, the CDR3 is TGTGCCAGCAGCCCTGAGGGGGCGGATGAAAAACTGTTTTTT. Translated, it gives CASSPEGADEKLFF.

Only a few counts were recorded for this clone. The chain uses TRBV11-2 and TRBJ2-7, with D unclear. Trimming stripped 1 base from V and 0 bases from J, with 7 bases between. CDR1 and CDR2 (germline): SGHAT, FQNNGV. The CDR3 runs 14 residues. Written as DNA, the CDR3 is TGTGCCAGCAGCTTAGCCAGCGTCTCCTACGAGCAGTACTTC. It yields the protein CASSLASVSYEQYF.

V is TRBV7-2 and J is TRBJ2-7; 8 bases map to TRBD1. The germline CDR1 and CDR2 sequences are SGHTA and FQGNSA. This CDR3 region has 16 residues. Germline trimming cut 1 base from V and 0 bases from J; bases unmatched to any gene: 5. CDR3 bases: TGTGCCAGCAGCTTAGGGGGGACAGGCCGCTCCTACGAGCAGTACTTC. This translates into CASSLGGTGRSYEQYF. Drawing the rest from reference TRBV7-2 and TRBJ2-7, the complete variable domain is GAGVSQSPSNKVTEKGKDVELRCDPISGHTALYWYRQSLGQGLEFLIYFQGNSAPDKSGLPSDRFSAERTGGSVSTLTIQRTQQEDSAVYLCASSLGGTGRSYEQYFGPGTRLTVT.